This T cell receptor beta chain was identified in a study of shared clonotypes between healthy human individuals. For the study at large: A couple of women and a few men aged 18 to 49 made up the donors. Study outcomes and limitations: Non-shared clonotypes had lower generation probabilities than those shared by all four donors.

The CDR3 loop spans 13 amino acids. Germline CDR1 reads MNHEY; CDR2 reads SVGAGI. Trimming pared 2 bases from V and 10 bases from J, leaving 14 bases between. To note about this clone: Its antigen is unknown.

Authors' data handling: Filtering differed since immunoSEQ provided only junctions, with no quality scores. Profiled with immunoSEQ multiplex PCR; TCRdb holds only in-frame clones, not every one. V and J calls and clone size are those listed in that table; D and trimming were worked out from the DNA. The table records 2 million to 3 million clones, under 95% of them present only once. This chain links TRBV6-5 with TRBJ1-1; D remains ambiguous. Source material: naive CD4+ T cells from PBMCs. Indicated subset: CD45RA+ positively selected. This TCR was sampled from a man aged 18 to 29 in good health. Some clones in this sample may be carry-over from other donors' samples. CDR3 DNA: TGTGCCAGCAGTTACAGGCAGTCTCCAGGAGCTTTCTTT. The encoded protein is CASSYRQSPGAFF.